These T cell receptor beta chains were read from a single sample in a study of blood T cell repertoires in COVID-19. Profiled with immunoSEQ multiplex PCR; TCRdb holds only in-frame clones, not every one. The top ten clones hold over 1% of a sample with about 300,000 clones, more than 85% of them seen once. Sequencing was carried out using peripheral blood. The source is a man between 65 and 80 years old with acute or convalescent COVID-19. Both conserved end residues are trimmed from each CDR3. Fields, in order: V gene, clone size, D gene, J gene, CDR3 protein. D genes are given only for firm matches. Clone size appears in some rows only: once, few, many, or a class for an expanded clone.

>TRBV29-1|NA|TRBD2|TRBJ2-1
SAGGVYNEQF
>TRBV3-1/TRBV3-2|NA|NA|TRBJ1-2
ASSQDTTNYGYT
>TRBV7-2|NA|NA|TRBJ1-3
ASSLKTSAPGNTIY
>TRBV6-2/TRBV6-3|NA|NA|TRBJ1-2
ASSYFQGPNYGYT
>TRBV30|NA|TRBD1|TRBJ1-2
AWRSWDRGVYGYT
>TRBV28|NA|TRBD1|TRBJ1-1
ASSSPGQGIDEAF
>TRBV5-5|once|TRBD2|TRBJ2-1
ASSFDRTSNEQF
>TRBV5-1|NA|TRBD1|TRBJ2-7
ASSFRDSGHEQY
>TRBV5-1|NA|NA|TRBJ2-7
ASSVQAADSYEQY
>TRBV29-1|NA|TRBD2|TRBJ2-5
SVEVGGGETQY
>TRBV5-1|NA|NA|TRBJ1-6
ASSGGTNSYNSPLH
>TRBV30|NA|NA|TRBJ1-5
AWSFGGSTRQPQH
>TRBV10-3|NA|TRBD1|TRBJ1-5
AISDTGGGNQPQH
>TRBV19|once|TRBD2|TRBJ2-7
ASSIVSRTSGGNEQY
>TRBV5-4|NA|TRBD2|TRBJ2-7
ASSPGMGGSYEQY
>TRBV19|NA|NA|TRBJ2-1
ASRRGAWSINEQF
>TRBV6-2/TRBV6-3|NA|TRBD1|TRBJ1-5
ASSPTGVSNQPQH
>TRBV9|NA|NA|TRBJ2-1
ASSVGVSANNEQF
>TRBV18|NA|TRBD1|TRBJ2-3
ASSPGQALTSTDTQY
>TRBV2|NA|NA|TRBJ2-5
ATSQETQY
>TRBV5-1|NA|NA|TRBJ1-2
ASSAPPGGYGYT
>TRBV15|NA|TRBD1|TRBJ2-1
ATSRVATGKNDEQF
>TRBV7-2|once|TRBD2|TRBJ2-1
ASSLTPTSGSNSEQF
>TRBV4-2|once|NA|TRBJ2-1
ASSQDEGGGGNEQF
>TRBV18|NA|TRBD1|TRBJ2-6
ASSQGTVSSGANVLT